These 12 T cell receptor beta chains were sequenced from one sample in a study of CD8 T cells in ankylosing spondylitis. Study-level results: A TCR beta motif of 8 or 9 highly homologous variants appeared characteristic of ankylosing spondylitis blood.

TCRdb re-derived calls from the 5' RACE reads in MiXCR, one entry per CDR3 protein. The repertoire has about 390,000 distinct CDR3 sequences, approximately 20% of them found once; the top ten carry 15% to 20%. Their specific antigens are unknown. The sequenced material came from blood, either unsorted or a sorted T cell fraction (not recorded which). Every receptor here comes from a male donor with ankylosing spondylitis.

The gene calls are TRBV6-5 and TRBJ1-4, with 7 bases fitting TRBD1. Per the germline V gene, CDR1 is MNHEY and CDR2 is SVGAGI. The CDR3 is 16 residues long. V was pared by 0 bases and J by 5 bases, with 6 bases of the junction left unmatched. CDR3 nucleotides: TGTGCCAGCAGTTACTCTAACAGGGGAGCGAATGAAAAACTGTTTTTT. Amino acids: CASSYSNRGANEKLFF.

The chain carries TRBV19 and TRBJ2-3; D is unclear. V lost 5 bases and J lost 0, with 9 bases in between. Per the germline V gene, CDR1 is LNHDA and CDR2 is SQIVND (reference sequence). CDR3 size: 14 residues. The CDR3 bases are TGTGCCAGTAGTTCCCTTATCAGCACAGATACGCAGTATTTT. Its translation is CASSSLISTDTQYF.

This clonotype was recorded a few times. The V call is TRBV2, the J call TRBJ1-2; 7 bases agree with TRBD1. This CDR3 comprises 15 residues. The germline V gene has CDR1 SNHLY and CDR2 FYNNEI. The junction had 10 bases not matched to a gene; V was cut back by 6 bases and J by 3 bases. The CDR3 here is CASRAATGRYYGYTF. The DNA of the CDR3 is TGTGCCAGCAGGGCTGCGACAGGGCGATACTATGGCTACACCTTC.

The V and J genes are TRBV15 and TRBJ2-1; weak D call: TRBD2 (6 bases). With 6 bases removed from V and 9 bases from J, the gap between germline ends came to 15 bases. Germline V gene lookup returns CDR1 LNHNV and CDR2 YYDKDF (reference sequence). The CDR3 has 13 amino acids. CDR3 sequence (DNA): TGTGCCACCAGGAACCGGGACTCGCGTGAGCAGTTCTTC. Translation: CATRNRDSREQFF.

The rearrangement links TRBV18 to TRBJ2-1; D possibly corresponds to TRBD1 (5 bases). Germline loops: CDR1 KGHSH, CDR2 LQKENI. V was cut by 2 bases and J by 8 bases, with 16 bases left in between. There are 15 residues in the CDR3. The CDR3 spells CASSPNTKGAHEQFF. The CDR3, as DNA: TGTGCCAGCTCACCAAATACAAAAGGGGCCCATGAGCAGTTCTTC.

The J gene is TRBJ2-7, the V gene TRBV5-5, with D possibly TRBD2 on 6 matching bases. The V end was cut by 4 bases, the J end by 2 bases, with 13 bases between. This CDR3 contains 14 residues. Germline V gene lookup returns CDR1 SGHKS and CDR2 YYEKEE (reference sequence). Here the CDR3 DNA reads TGTGCCAGCAGCACCTCGACTAGACCCTACGAGCAGTACTTC. Its translation: CASSTSTRPYEQYF.

DNA for the CDR3: TGTGCCTGGAGTCTGGACAGGAACAATGAGCAGTTCTTC. This encodes CAWSLDRNNEQFF. V and J are TRBV30 and TRBJ2-1; 7 bases fit TRBD1. With 2 bases clipped from V and 5 bases from J, the junction kept 3 bases outside the gene matches. Germline lookup yields CDR1 GTSNPN and CDR2 SVGIG (reference sequence). CDR3 length: 13 residues.

The rearrangement uses TRBV20-1 and TRBJ2-3; D assignment may be TRBD1 or TRBD2 (5 bases each). There are 14 residues in the CDR3. The V end lost 1 base, the J end lost 2 bases, and 10 bases lay between the germline ends. Germline V gene data show CDR1 as DFQATT and CDR2 as SNEGSKA (reference sequence). The CDR3 nucleotides are TGCAGTGCTAGAGGTGCCGGGACCACAGATACGCAGTATTTT. It encodes CSARGAGTTDTQYF.

This clonotype has at least ten counts. The genes are TRBV7-9 and TRBJ2-1; no clear D. This CDR3 is built from 12 residues. The germline V and J ends were trimmed by 4 bases and 9 bases, with 10 bases remaining between them. In germline, CDR1 is SEHNR, CDR2 FQNEAQ (reference sequence). The CDR3 DNA reads TGTGCCAGCAGCTCGATTGGTGGTGAGCAGTTCTTC. The encoded protein is CASSSIGGEQFF.

CDR3 region: CASSPGTGGNEQFF. The DNA for the CDR3 is TGTGCCAGCAGTCCCGGGACAGGGGGGAATGAGCAGTTCTTC. The chain has TRBV7-9 and TRBJ2-1; TRBD1 agrees at 11 bases. CDR1 is SEHNR, CDR2 FQNEAQ, per germline (reference sequence). Germline trimming cut 6 bases from V and 7 bases from J; bases unmatched to any gene: 5. This CDR3 spans 14 amino acids.

This clonotype was seen only a few times. This rearrangement joins TRBV20-1 to TRBJ2-7; 7 positions agree with TRBD1. Losses at the gene ends were 1 base for V and 6 bases for J; bases not matched to a gene: 9. The CDR3 consists of 14 residues. In germline, CDR1 is DFQATT, CDR2 SNEGSKA (reference sequence). CDR3 coding DNA: TGCAGTGCTAGAGGTTGGACAGGAATCACCGAGCAGTACTTC. Protein product: CSARGWTGITEQYF.

The chain couples TRBV12-3 or TRBV12-4 to TRBJ2-1, with TRBD2 matching over 11 bases. The length of the CDR3 is 17 residues. J was trimmed by 5 bases and V by 3 bases; bases with no gene match: 9. This CDR3 is CASSFSFSGRADNEQFF. In DNA form, the CDR3 reads TGTGCCAGCAGTTTTTCTTTTAGCGGGAGGGCCGACAATGAGCAGTTCTTC.